The T cell receptor beta chain described here comes from a study of blood T cell repertoires in COVID-19. Looking at the study overall: COVID-19 samples from acute and convalescent phases originated in the United States, Italy and Spain. Nucleic acid was either cDNA or gDNA, and it came from T cells, B-cell-depleted T cells, or PBMCs.

Original processing methods: From reference gene primer amplification, estimates of nucleated cell counts were derived. Sequenced by immunoSEQ multiplex PCR; TCRdb stores in-frame clones only, minus some. V, J and clone size are taken as reported in that table, and D and trimming were inferred from the DNA itself. The table lists approximately 240,000 clones, approximately 84% of them singletons. This CDR3 has 15 residues. Germline V CDR1 and CDR2: MNHEY, SVGAGI. Points on this clone: The junction shows a germline mismatch at one end, possibly a read error.

The chain joins TRBV6-5 to TRBJ2-1; 8 bases align to TRBD1. The clonotype was recovered from a woman under 40 who had recovered from COVID-19. The sequencing sample was made of peripheral blood. The CDR3 sequence: CASSLQGVSHNEQFF. Here the CDR3 DNA reads TGTGCCAGCAGCTTACAGGGGGTCTCCCACAATGAGCAGTTCTTC.